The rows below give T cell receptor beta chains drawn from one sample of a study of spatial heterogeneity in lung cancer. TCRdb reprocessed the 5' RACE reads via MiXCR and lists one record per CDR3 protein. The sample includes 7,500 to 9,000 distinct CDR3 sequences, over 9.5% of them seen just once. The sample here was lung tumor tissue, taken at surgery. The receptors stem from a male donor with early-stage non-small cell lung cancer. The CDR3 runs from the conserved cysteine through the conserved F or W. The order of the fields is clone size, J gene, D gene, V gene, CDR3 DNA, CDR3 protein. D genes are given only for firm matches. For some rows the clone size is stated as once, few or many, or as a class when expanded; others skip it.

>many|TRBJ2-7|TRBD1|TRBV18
TGTGCCAGCTCACCCACGACCAGGGGGACGGTCTACGAGCAGTACTTC
CASSPTTRGTVYEQYF
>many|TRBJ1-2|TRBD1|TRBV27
TGTGCCAGCAGTTTGTCAGGGGGGAACTATGGCTACACCTTC
CASSLSGGNYGYTF
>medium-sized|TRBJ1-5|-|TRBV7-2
TGTGCCAGCAGTACCCCAGGGCAGCCCCAGCATTTT
CASSTPGQPQHF
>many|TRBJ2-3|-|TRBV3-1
TGTGCCAGCAGCCAGAGGGGAACAGATACGCAGTATTTT
CASSQRGTDTQYF
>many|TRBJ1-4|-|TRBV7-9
TGTGCCAGCAGCCCTACAACTAATGAAAAACTGTTTTTT
CASSPTTNEKLFF
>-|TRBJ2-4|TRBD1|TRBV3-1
TGTGCCAGCAGTCGGTACAGGGGGGACATTCAGTACTTC
CASSRYRGDIQYF
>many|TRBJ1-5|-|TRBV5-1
TGCGCCAGCAGCTTGGCCGGGATGAGCAATCAGCCCCAGCATTTT
CASSLAGMSNQPQHF
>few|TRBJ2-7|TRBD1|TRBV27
TGTGCCAGCAGCCGAATTGACAGGGGCCTACTCGAGCAGTACTTC
CASSRIDRGLLEQYF
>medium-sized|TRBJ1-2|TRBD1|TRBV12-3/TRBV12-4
TGTGCCAGCAGGAGGACAGGCGTATATGGCTACACCTTC
CASRRTGVYGYTF
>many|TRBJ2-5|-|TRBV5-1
TGCGCCAGCAGCTTCTTCGGGGGACAGACCCAGTACTTC
CASSFFGGQTQYF
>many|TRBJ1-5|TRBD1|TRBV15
TGTGCCACCAGCAGAGATTCCAGGACAGGACAGCCCCAGCATTTT
CATSRDSRTGQPQHF
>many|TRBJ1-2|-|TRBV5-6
TGTGCCAGCAGCTTGCCCGACGGACGAGGCTACACCTTC
CASSLPDGRGYTF
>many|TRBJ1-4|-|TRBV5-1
TGCGCCAGCAGCTTGGCGGGTAATGAAAAACTGTTTTTT
CASSLAGNEKLFF
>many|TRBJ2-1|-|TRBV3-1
TGTGCCAGCAGCCTACGGACACCTAAGGACAATGAGCAGTTCTTC
CASSLRTPKDNEQFF
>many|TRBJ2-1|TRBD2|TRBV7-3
TGTGCCAGCAGCTCCGGACTAGCGGGCTCGACGGAGCAGTTCTTC
CASSSGLAGSTEQFF
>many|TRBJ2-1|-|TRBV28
TGTGCCAGCAGTTCCAGCCGACAGGCCTCCTACAATGAGCAGTTCTTC
CASSSSRQASYNEQFF
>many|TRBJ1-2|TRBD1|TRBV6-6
TGTGCCAGCAGTACAGGGGGCTATGGCTACACCTTC
CASSTGGYGYTF
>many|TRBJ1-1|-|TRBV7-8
TGTGCCAGCAGCTTAGGTGTGGCCACTGAAGCTTTCTTT
CASSLGVATEAFF
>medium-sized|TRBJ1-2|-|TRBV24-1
TGTGCCACCAGTGGGGCGGACGGCTACACCTTC
CATSGADGYTF
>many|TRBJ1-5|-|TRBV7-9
TGTGCCAGCAGCTTATGGTACCCACAGAGCAATCAGCCCCAGCATTTT
CASSLWYPQSNQPQHF
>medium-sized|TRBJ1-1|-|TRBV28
TGTGCCAGCAGTTTATTAGGCGAAACGGGAGCTTTCTTT
CASSLLGETGAFF
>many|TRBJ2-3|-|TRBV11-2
TGTGCCAGCAGCCCGAGGGCTAGCACAGATACGCAGTATTTT
CASSPRASTDTQYF
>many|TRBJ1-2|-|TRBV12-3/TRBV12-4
TGTGCCAGCAGTTTTGGGGACACCGTCGGCTACACCTTC
CASSFGDTVGYTF
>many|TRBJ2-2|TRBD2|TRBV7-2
TGTGCCAGCAGCTCCTGGGCTAGCGGGGGGCCCGGGGAGCTGTTTTTT
CASSSWASGGPGELFF
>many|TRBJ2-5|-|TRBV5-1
TGCGCCAGCAGCTTGCCAGGGTTGGTAGAGACCCAGTACTTC
CASSLPGLVETQYF
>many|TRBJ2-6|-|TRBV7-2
TGTGCCAGCAGCCCCAGGGTTGGGGCCAACGTCCTGACTTTC
CASSPRVGANVLTF
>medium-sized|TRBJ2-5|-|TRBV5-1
TGCGCCAGCAGCTTGGGGGCTGGGGTCGAAGAGACCCAGTACTTC
CASSLGAGVEETQYF
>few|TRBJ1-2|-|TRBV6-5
TGTGCCAGCAGCCTCAGGGATTCTAACTATGGCTACACCTTC
CASSLRDSNYGYTF
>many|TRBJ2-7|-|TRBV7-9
TGTGCCAGCAGCTTAGAAGGAACCGAGCAGTACTTC
CASSLEGTEQYF
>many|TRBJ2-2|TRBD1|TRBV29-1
TGCAGCGTTGAAAAGGGGACAGGGGTTTGGGGCACCGGGGAGCTGTTTTTT
CSVEKGTGVWGTGELFF
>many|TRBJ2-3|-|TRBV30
TGTGCCTGGAGTGCTATGGGCACAGATACGCAGTATTTT
CAWSAMGTDTQYF
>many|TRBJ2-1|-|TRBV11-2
TGTGCCAGCGAACCCGCTCCTATATACAATGAGCAGTTCTTC
CASEPAPIYNEQFF
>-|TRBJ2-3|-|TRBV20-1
TGCAGTGCTAGAGAAGGATACACCACAGATACGCAGTATTTT
CSAREGYTTDTQYF
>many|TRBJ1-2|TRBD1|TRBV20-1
TGCAGTGCTAGTCCCGGGACAGGGCACGGCTACACCTTC
CSASPGTGHGYTF
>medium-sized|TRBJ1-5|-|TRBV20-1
TGCAGTGCTAGAGATCGACAATTTAGCAATCAGCCCCAGCATTTT
CSARDRQFSNQPQHF
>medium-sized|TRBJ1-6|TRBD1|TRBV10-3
TGTGCCATCAGTGAAGACAGGGCTTCACCCCTCCACTTT
CAISEDRASPLHF
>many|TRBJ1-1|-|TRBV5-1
TGCGCCAGCAGCTTGGCAGGGGCTATGAACACTGAAGCTTTCTTT
CASSLAGAMNTEAFF
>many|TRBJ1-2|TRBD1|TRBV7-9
TGTGCCAGCAGCTTAGTAGGGACAGCTACCTATGGCTACACCTTC
CASSLVGTATYGYTF
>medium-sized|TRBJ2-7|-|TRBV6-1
TGTGCCAGCACCCATGGGGAAAGGTTCGGGGTCTACGAGCAGTACTTC
CASTHGERFGVYEQYF
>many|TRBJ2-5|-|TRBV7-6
TGTGCCAGCAGCTTAGATGGACAGCCTCAAGAGACCCAGTACTTC
CASSLDGQPQETQYF
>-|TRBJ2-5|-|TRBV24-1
TGTGCCACCAAGGGACCCACCGAAGAGACCCAGTACTTC
CATKGPTEETQYF
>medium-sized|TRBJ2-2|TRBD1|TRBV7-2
TGTGCCAGCAGCTCGGGACAGGGGGCGAGCGGGGAGCTGTTTTTT
CASSSGQGASGELFF
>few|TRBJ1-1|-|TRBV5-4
TGTGCCAGCAGCTCACAGAGGAACACTGAAGCTTTCTTT
CASSSQRNTEAFF
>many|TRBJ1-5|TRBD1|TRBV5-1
TGCGCCAGCAGCGCTACAGGGGCCGGTCAGCCCCAGCATTTT
CASSATGAGQPQHF
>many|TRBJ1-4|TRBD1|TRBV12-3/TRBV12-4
TGTGCCAGCAGTTTAAGGCGGGGGGGGACAGGGAATGAAAAACTGTTTTTT
CASSLRRGGTGNEKLFF
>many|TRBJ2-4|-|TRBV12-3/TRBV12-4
TGTGCCAGCAGTTTAACCAGGGGTTGGGGACGGTACTTC
CASSLTRGWGRYF
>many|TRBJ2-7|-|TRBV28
TGTGCCAGCAGGGACCCAGGCGACGAGCAGTACTTC
CASRDPGDEQYF
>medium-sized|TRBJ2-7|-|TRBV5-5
TGTGCCAGCAGCTTGGTAGTGCACGGGTCGTACGAGCAGTACTTC
CASSLVVHGSYEQYF
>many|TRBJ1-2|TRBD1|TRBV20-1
TGCAGTGCTAGAGAGCTTGGGACAGACTATGGCTACACCTTC
CSARELGTDYGYTF